What follows describes a single T cell receptor beta chain. The CDR3 extends over 13 amino acids. CDR1 and CDR2 (germline): SEHNR, FQNEAQ (reference sequence). Trimming at V came to 3 bases and at J to 8 bases, leaving 6 bases not matched to a gene. These data come from a study of blood T cell repertoires in COVID-19. The overall study: The origin of the acute and convalescent COVID-19 samples was the United States, Italy and Spain. T cells, B-cell-depleted T cells, or PBMCs supplied cDNA or gDNA.

In the original analysis: Reference gene primer amplification gave nucleated cell count estimates. Sequencing was performed with immunoSEQ multiplex PCR; in TCRdb, only in-frame clones are kept and a portion is missing. Clonal size and the V and J genes are those of that table, whereas D and trimming came from the DNA. The table shows approximately 80,000 clones, with around 77% occurring only once. The clonotype originates from a man between 65 and 80 years old with active or convalescent COVID-19. The chain recombines TRBV7-9 with TRBJ1-1; 7 bases fit TRBD1. The sequencing input was peripheral blood. The DNA for the CDR3 is TGTGCCAGCAGCTTTCCAAAGGACAGGGAAGCTTTCTTT. Its translation: CASSFPKDREAFF.